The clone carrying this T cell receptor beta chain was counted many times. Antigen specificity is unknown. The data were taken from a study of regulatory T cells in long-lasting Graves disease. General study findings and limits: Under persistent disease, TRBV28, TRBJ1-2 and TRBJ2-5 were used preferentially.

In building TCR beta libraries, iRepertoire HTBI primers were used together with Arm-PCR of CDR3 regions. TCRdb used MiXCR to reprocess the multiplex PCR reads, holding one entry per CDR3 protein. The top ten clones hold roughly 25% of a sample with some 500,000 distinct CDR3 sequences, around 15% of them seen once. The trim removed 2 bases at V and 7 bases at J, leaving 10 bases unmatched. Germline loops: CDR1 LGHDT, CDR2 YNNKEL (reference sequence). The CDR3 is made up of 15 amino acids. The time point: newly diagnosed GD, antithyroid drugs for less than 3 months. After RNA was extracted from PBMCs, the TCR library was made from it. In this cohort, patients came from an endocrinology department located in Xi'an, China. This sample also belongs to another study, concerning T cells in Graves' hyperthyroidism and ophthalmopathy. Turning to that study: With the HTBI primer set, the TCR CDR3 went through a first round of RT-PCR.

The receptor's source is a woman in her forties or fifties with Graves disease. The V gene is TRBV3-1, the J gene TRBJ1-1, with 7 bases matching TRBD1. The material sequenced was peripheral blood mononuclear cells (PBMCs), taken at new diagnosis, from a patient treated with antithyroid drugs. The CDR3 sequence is CASSQPGQTSHEAFF. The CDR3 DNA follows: TGTGCCAGCAGCCAACCGGGACAGACGAGCCATGAAGCTTTCTTT.